These T cell receptor beta chains were read from a single sample in a study of blood T cell repertoires in COVID-19. Using immunoSEQ multiplex PCR, the repertoire was profiled, and TCRdb retains in-frame clones only, with some absent. Counted here are a few hundred thousand clones, less than 85% occurring once; the ten biggest clones make up about 5%. Sequenced: peripheral blood. The receptor set was obtained from a man between 60 and 70 years old who had recovered from COVID-19. Both conserved end residues are part of each CDR3. Each record gives: D gene, V gene, clone size, J gene, CDR3 protein, CDR3 DNA. A D gene is named only where the DNA matches it firmly. Size values are once, few and many counts, or a class for expanded clones, and some rows have none.

TRBD1	TRBV19	-	TRBJ1-2	CASTARDRVYTF	TGTGCCAGTACCGCGAGGGACAGGGTATACACCTTC
TRBD1	TRBV10-3	-	TRBJ1-1	CAISGTGQGAPGEAFF	TGTGCCATCAGTGGGACAGGACAGGGGGCGCCTGGTGAAGCTTTCTTT
TRBD1	TRBV5-6	few	TRBJ1-5	CASSRLGTDDQPQHF	TGTGCCAGCAGCCGTCTCGGGACAGATGATCAGCCCCAGCATTTT
TRBD1	TRBV11-2	-	TRBJ1-1	CASSFTGVNTEAFF	TGTGCCAGCAGCTTCACAGGGGTGAACACTGAAGCTTTCTTT
-	TRBV5-6	-	TRBJ1-3	CASSPRDTLVSGNTIYF	TGTGCCAGCAGCCCCCGGGACACCCTCGTCTCTGGAAACACCATATATTTT
-	TRBV28	-	TRBJ1-5	CASIAGNQPQHF	TGTGCCAGCATCGCAGGGAATCAGCCCCAGCATTTT
-	TRBV12-3/TRBV12-4	-	TRBJ2-5	CASRRREETQYF	TGTGCCAGCAGAAGACGGGAAGAGACCCAGTACTTC
-	TRBV3-1/TRBV3-2	once	TRBJ2-7	CASVGATYEQYF	TGTGCCAGCGTGGGGGCCACCTACGAGCAGTACTTC
TRBD1	TRBV7-3	-	TRBJ2-3	CASSLTGTARTDTQYF	TGTGCCAGCAGCCTGACTGGGACAGCTCGCACAGATACGCAGTATTTT
-	TRBV18	-	TRBJ2-7	CASSPGQSSYEQYF	TGTGCCAGCTCACCGGGCCAAAGCTCCTACGAGCAGTACTTC
-	TRBV5-1	once	TRBJ2-5	CASSSGHAGRETQYF	TGCGCCAGCAGCTCGGGACACGCCGGGAGGGAGACCCAGTACTTC
-	TRBV2	-	TRBJ1-2	CASRERQQGYGYTF	TGTGCCAGCAGGGAAAGACAACAGGGTTATGGCTACACCTTC
-	TRBV25-1	-	TRBJ2-1	CASSENMGGGQFF	TGTGCCAGCAGTGAGAATATGGGGGGGGGCCAGTTCTTC
-	TRBV10-1	-	TRBJ2-2	CATESFFLVAGAGELFF	TGCGCCACCGAATCCTTCTTCCTTGTGGCAGGTGCCGGGGAGCTGTTTTTT
-	TRBV29-1	-	TRBJ2-2	CSVEMAGRGTGELFF	TGCAGCGTTGAGATGGCAGGGCGTGGCACCGGGGAGCTGTTTTTT
-	TRBV5-1	-	TRBJ2-7	CASSLALDSPYEQYF	TGCGCCAGCAGCTTGGCCTTGGACAGTCCCTACGAGCAGTACTTC
TRBD1	TRBV6-1	-	TRBJ2-5	CASSALLGTAQETQYF	TGTGCCAGCAGTGCACTTTTAGGGACAGCCCAGGAGACCCAGTACTTC
-	TRBV13	many	TRBJ2-7	CASSLSFSIDGQASSYEQYF	TGTGCCAGCAGCTTATCCTTTTCTATTGATGGCCAGGCCAGCTCCTACGAGCAGTACTTC
TRBD2	TRBV9	once	TRBJ2-1	CASSVLAETFGNEQFF	TGTGCCAGCAGCGTCCTAGCGGAGACCTTCGGGAATGAGCAGTTCTTC
TRBD1	TRBV7-9	-	TRBJ1-1	CASSLGDSGTEAFF	TGTGCCAGCAGCCTTGGGGACAGTGGAACTGAAGCTTTCTTT
-	TRBV3-1/TRBV3-2	-	TRBJ2-3	CASSHRGADTQYF	TGTGCCAGCAGCCACAGGGGGGCAGATACGCAGTATTTT
TRBD1	TRBV19	-	TRBJ1-2	CASTRTGIDQWRGYTF	TGTGCCAGTACCCGGACAGGAATTGATCAGTGGCGTGGCTACACCTTC
TRBD2	TRBV14	-	TRBJ2-5	CASSQLAGGFQETQYF	TGTGCCAGCAGCCAACTAGCGGGGGGTTTTCAAGAGACCCAGTACTTC
-	TRBV19	-	TRBJ2-1	CASSIRLSVSNNEQFF	TGTGCCAGTAGTATCAGGCTTAGCGTTTCTAACAATGAGCAGTTCTTC
TRBD1	TRBV15	-	TRBJ2-1	CATSKDLTDRAQFF	TGTGCCACCAGCAAGGACCTAACGGACAGGGCGCAGTTCTTC
-	TRBV11-2	-	TRBJ1-4	CASSPRVGAISNEKLFF	TGTGCCAGCAGCCCCCGCGTGGGGGCGATCTCTAATGAAAAACTGTTTTTT
-	TRBV20-1	-	TRBJ2-1	CSARDLRLQFF	TGCAGTGCTAGAGATCTGAGGCTGCAGTTCTTC
-	TRBV15	few	TRBJ1-6	CATREGNNSPLHF	TGTGCCACCAGGGAGGGGAATAATTCACCCCTCCACTTT
TRBD1	TRBV6-5	-	TRBJ1-1	CASRTNDRGNTEAFF	TGTGCCAGCAGAACCAATGACAGGGGAAACACTGAAGCTTTCTTT
-	TRBV28	-	TRBJ1-2	CASSLPLTGRGGYTF	TGTGCCAGCAGTTTACCCCTAACAGGGCGCGGTGGCTACACCTTC
TRBD2	TRBV10-3	once	TRBJ2-4	CAISKAGGLKNIQYF	TGTGCCATCAGTAAAGCGGGGGGGCTTAAAAACATTCAGTACTTC
-	TRBV4-2	few	TRBJ1-1	CASSPTGITNTEAFF	TGTGCCAGCAGCCCCACGGGGATAACGAACACTGAAGCTTTCTTT
TRBD1	TRBV18	-	TRBJ1-1	CASSTSGTGFTEAFF	TGTGCCAGCTCAACCTCCGGGACAGGGTTCACTGAAGCTTTCTTT
-	TRBV5-6	-	TRBJ1-2	CASSLETGGYYGYTF	TGTGCCAGCAGCTTGGAGACAGGCGGGTACTATGGCTACACCTTC
TRBD1	TRBV6-5	-	TRBJ1-4	CASRPGQINEKLFF	TGTGCCAGCAGACCGGGACAGATTAATGAAAAACTGTTTTTT
-	TRBV6-4	once	TRBJ2-1	CASSDGQRQFF	TGTGCCAGCAGTGATGGACAGCGACAGTTCTTC
-	TRBV5-1	-	TRBJ2-7	CASSFIGQGTYEQYF	TGCGCCAGCAGCTTTATCGGTCAGGGGACCTACGAGCAGTACTTC
TRBD1	TRBV7-6	-	TRBJ1-6	CASSSGQGYNSPLHF	TGTGCCAGCAGCTCCGGACAGGGGTACAATTCACCCCTCCACTTT
-	TRBV7-8	-	TRBJ2-1	CASSLVLVRDPYNEQFF	TGTGCCAGCAGCTTAGTTTTGGTGCGGGATCCCTACAATGAGCAGTTCTTC
-	TRBV2	-	TRBJ2-7	CASSQDNTGYEQYF	TGTGCCAGCAGCCAGGACAATACGGGTTACGAGCAGTACTTC
TRBD1	TRBV9	once	TRBJ1-2	CASHPGGRGYTF	TGTGCCAGCCACCCAGGGGGCCGTGGCTACACCTTC
-	TRBV5-1	once	TRBJ1-4	CASSWDIPTNEKLFF	TGCGCCAGCAGTTGGGACATCCCGACTAATGAAAAACTGTTTTTT
TRBD2	TRBV2	-	TRBJ2-2	CASSGLAGITGELFF	TGTGCCAGCAGTGGGCTAGCGGGGATCACCGGGGAGCTGTTTTTT
TRBD1	TRBV19	-	TRBJ2-1	CASTGTGAVYNEQFF	TGTGCCAGTACCGGGACAGGGGCCGTCTACAATGAGCAGTTCTTC
TRBD2	TRBV2	-	TRBJ2-2	CASSDPSGGTGELFF	TGTGCCAGCAGTGATCCTAGCGGGGGGACCGGGGAGCTGTTTTTT